This entry lists 9 T cell receptor beta chains sequenced from one sample in a study of CD8 T cells in ankylosing spondylitis. TCRdb passed the 5' RACE reads through MiXCR, listing each CDR3 protein once. The sample consists of just under 95,000 distinct CDR3 sequences, about 9% of them appearing once. Sequencing used blood, either unsorted or a sorted T cell fraction (not recorded which). Receptors were obtained from a male donor with ankylosing spondylitis or in good health (not recorded which).

This clonotype was found many times. The chain couples TRBV2 to TRBJ2-7, with D perhaps TRBD2 (5 bases). V lost 4 bases, J lost 0 bases, and 10 bases lay in between. The germline CDR1 and CDR2 sequences are SNHLY and FYNNEI. This CDR3 has 14 amino acids. In DNA, the CDR3 is TGTGCCAGCAGTGTAGGACTCCTCTCCTACGAGCAGTACTTC. It encodes CASSVGLLSYEQYF.

There are many counts of this clonotype. This chain uses TRBV5-1 with TRBJ1-1, with a tentative D call TRBD1 (5 bases). The V and J ends lost 4 bases and 4 bases respectively, with 17 bases between them. This CDR3 has 15 amino acids. CDR1 and CDR2 from the germline V gene are SGHRS and YFSETQ. The CDR3 DNA follows: TGCGCCAGCAGCCGGGGCGAGGGGCCGGGCACTGAAGCTTTCTTT. It yields the protein CASSRGEGPGTEAFF.

This clonotype was counted a few times. The rearrangement joins TRBV2 to TRBJ2-7; 8 bases match TRBD2. The CDR3 sequence is 15 residues long. CDR1 and CDR2 from the germline V gene are SNHLY and FYNNEI. With 6 bases clipped from V and 0 bases from J, the junction kept 7 bases outside the gene matches. CDR3 loop: CASRVGGTSSYEQYF. The CDR3 nucleotides read TGTGCCAGCAGGGTGGGGGGGACTAGCTCCTACGAGCAGTACTTC.

This chain uses TRBV7-2 with TRBJ1-6, with TRBD1 as a possible D gene (5 bases). CDR1 and CDR2 from the germline V gene are SGHTA and FQGNSA. V was clipped by 3 bases and J by 0 bases, with 9 bases between them. This CDR3 is built from 16 residues. DNA for the CDR3: TGTGCCAGCAGCTTGACAGCCAGCTCCTATAATTCACCCCTCCACTTT. This encodes CASSLTASSYNSPLHF.

This clonotype has at least ten counts. The V call is TRBV9, the J call TRBJ1-2, with 7 bases identical to TRBD1. The CDR3 runs to 15 residues. In germline, CDR1 is SGDLS, CDR2 YYNGEE. With V trimmed by 2 bases and J by 4 bases, 8 bases remained unmatched. The chain's CDR3 is CASSVLPGGPYGYTF. CDR3 bases: TGTGCCAGCAGCGTTTTGCCAGGGGGACCCTATGGCTACACCTTC.

At least ten counts were recorded for this clonotype. The V and J genes are TRBV29-1 and TRBJ2-6, with D possibly matching TRBD1 (6 bases). Per the germline V gene, CDR1 is SQVTM and CDR2 is ANQGSEA. The CDR3 loop spans 14 amino acids. V lost 6 bases, J lost 0 bases, and 9 bases lay in between. CDR3 bases: TGCAGCGTCGGACAGAGCTCTGGGGCCAACGTCCTGACTTTC. This gives the protein CSVGQSSGANVLTF. The whole variable domain, remainder taken from reference TRBV29-1 and TRBJ2-6, is SAVISQKPSRDICQRGTSLTIQCQVDSQVTMMFWYRQQPGQSLTLIATANQGSEATYESGFVIDKFPISRPNLTFSTLTVSNMSPEDSSIYLCSVGQSSGANVLTFGAGSRLTVL.

This clonotype was seen many times. The chain carries TRBV12-3 or TRBV12-4 and TRBJ1-4, with no clear D. V lost 3 bases, J lost 5 bases, and 10 bases lay in between. The CDR3 has 14 residues. CDR3: CASSLLVGNEKLFF. DNA of the CDR3: TGTGCCAGCAGTTTGCTGGTGGGAAATGAAAAACTGTTTTTT.

This clonotype showed up just a few times. The chain has TRBV28 and TRBJ2-7, with 9 bases matching TRBD1. V shed 3 bases, J shed 3 bases, and the junction held 9 bases outside the gene matches. This CDR3 spans 16 amino acids. Germline CDR1 and CDR2: MDHEN and SYDVKM. In DNA, the CDR3 is TGTGCCAGCAGTTTCTGGACAGGGGAATCGGTCTACGAGCAGTACTTC. The encoded protein is CASSFWTGESVYEQYF.

This clonotype was found many times. This rearrangement joins TRBV20-1 to TRBJ2-3; the match to TRBD2 covers 9 bases. Germline trimming cut 0 bases from V and 7 bases from J; bases unmatched to any gene: 11. The CDR3 is made up of 16 amino acids. Germline V gives CDR1 DFQATT, CDR2 SNEGSKA (reference sequence). CDR3 coding DNA: TGCAGTGCTAGAGACCTGACTAGCGGCAGAAGGCATACGCAGTATTTT. Its protein product is CSARDLTSGRRHTQYF.